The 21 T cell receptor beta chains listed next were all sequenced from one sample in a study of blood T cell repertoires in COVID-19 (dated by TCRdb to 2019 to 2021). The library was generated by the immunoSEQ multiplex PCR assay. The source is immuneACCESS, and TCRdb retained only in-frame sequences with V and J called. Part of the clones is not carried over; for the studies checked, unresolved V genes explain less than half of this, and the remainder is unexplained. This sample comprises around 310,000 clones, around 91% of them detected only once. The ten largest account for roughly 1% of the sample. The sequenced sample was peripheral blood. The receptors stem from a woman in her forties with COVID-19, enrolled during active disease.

In nucleotides, the CDR3 is TGTGCCAGCAGCTCCGTAGGGGTGGACGAGCAGTACTTC. Translation gives CASSSVGVDEQYF. V gene TRBV7-2 combines with J gene TRBJ2-7; tentative D call: TRBD1 (5 bases). CDR3 size: 13 residues. From germline, CDR1 is SGHTA and CDR2 FQGNSA. Between the trimmed V and J ends, which lost 4 bases and 5 bases, there was a span of 12 bases.

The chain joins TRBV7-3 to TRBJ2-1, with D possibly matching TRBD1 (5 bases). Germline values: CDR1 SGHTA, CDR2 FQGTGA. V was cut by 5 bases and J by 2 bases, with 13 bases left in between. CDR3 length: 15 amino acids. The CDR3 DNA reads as TGTGCCAGCAGCCCCCTCCCGACAGCCTACAATGAGCAGTTCTTC. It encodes CASSPLPTAYNEQFF.

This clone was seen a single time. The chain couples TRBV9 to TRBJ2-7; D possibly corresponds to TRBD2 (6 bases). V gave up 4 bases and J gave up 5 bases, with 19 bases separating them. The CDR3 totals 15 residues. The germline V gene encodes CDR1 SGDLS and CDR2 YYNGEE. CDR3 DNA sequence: TGTGCCAGCAGCCCCGGTGGATCGGGGGTGAACGAGCAGTACTTC. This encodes CASSPGGSGVNEQYF.

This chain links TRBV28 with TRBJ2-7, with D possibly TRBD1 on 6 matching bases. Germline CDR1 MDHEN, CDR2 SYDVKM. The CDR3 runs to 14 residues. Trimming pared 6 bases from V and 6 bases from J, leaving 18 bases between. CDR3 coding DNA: TGTGCCAGCAGCCAAACAGGGTTCTCGGGCGAGCAGTACTTC. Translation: CASSQTGFSGEQYF.

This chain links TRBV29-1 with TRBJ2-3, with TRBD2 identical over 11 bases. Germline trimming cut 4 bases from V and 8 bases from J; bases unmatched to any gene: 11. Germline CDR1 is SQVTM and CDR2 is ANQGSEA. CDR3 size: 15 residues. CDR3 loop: CSVGETSGELVTQYF. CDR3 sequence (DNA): TGCAGCGTTGGAGAGACTAGCGGGGAACTGGTTACGCAGTATTTT.

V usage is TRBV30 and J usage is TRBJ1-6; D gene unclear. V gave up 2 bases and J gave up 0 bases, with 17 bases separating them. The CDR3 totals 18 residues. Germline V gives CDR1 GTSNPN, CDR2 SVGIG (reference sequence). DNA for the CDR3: TGTGCCTGGAGTTTTTCCCGGACCGGGAGCTCCTATAATTCACCCCTCCACTTT. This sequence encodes CAWSFSRTGSSYNSPLHF.

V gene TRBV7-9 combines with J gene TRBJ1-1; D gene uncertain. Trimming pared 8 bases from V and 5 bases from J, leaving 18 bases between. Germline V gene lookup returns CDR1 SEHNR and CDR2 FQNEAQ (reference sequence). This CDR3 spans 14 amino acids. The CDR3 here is CASAVGGPQTEAFF. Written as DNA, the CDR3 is TGTGCCAGCGCGGTGGGAGGTCCTCAGACTGAAGCTTTCTTT.

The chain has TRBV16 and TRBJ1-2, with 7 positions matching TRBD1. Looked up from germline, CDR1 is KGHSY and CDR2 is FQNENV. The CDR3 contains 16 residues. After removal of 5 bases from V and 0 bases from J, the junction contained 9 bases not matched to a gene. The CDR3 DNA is TGTGCCAGCAGCTCAACCAAGGGGGCTGCTAACTATGGCTACACCTTC. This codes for CASSSTKGAANYGYTF.

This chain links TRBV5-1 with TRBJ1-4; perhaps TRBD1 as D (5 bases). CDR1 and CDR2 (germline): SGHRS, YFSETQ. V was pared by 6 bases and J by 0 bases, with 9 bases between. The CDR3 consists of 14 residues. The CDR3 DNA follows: TGCGCCAGCAACCCGGGGGCAACTAATGAAAAACTGTTTTTT. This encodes CASNPGATNEKLFF.

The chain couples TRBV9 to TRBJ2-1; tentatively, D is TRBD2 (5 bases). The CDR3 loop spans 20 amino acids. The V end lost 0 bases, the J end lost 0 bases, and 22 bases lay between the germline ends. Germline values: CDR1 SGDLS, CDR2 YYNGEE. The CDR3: CASSVVSRPDLEASYNEQFF. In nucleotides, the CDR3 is TGTGCCAGCAGCGTAGTGTCTCGGCCCGATCTGGAGGCCTCCTACAATGAGCAGTTCTTC.

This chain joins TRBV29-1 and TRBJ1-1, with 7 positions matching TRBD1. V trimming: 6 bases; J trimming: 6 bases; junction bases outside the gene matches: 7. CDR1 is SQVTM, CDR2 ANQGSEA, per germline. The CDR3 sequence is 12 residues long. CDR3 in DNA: TGCAGCGTGAGAGAAACAGGGGCTGAAGCTTTCTTT. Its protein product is CSVRETGAEAFF.

Here the CDR3 reads CASRPGVHVTEAFF. The DNA of the CDR3 is TGCGCCAGCAGACCAGGGGTCCATGTCACTGAAGCTTTCTTT. V and J are TRBV5-1 and TRBJ1-1; perhaps TRBD1 as D (6 bases). Germline CDR1 reads SGHRS; CDR2 reads YFSETQ. CDR3 length: 14 residues. Trimming cost V 5 bases and J 4 bases, with 15 bases left between them.

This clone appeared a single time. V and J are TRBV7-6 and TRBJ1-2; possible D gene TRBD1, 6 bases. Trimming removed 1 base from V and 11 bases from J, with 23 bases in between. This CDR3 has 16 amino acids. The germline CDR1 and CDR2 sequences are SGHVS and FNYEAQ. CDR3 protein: CASSLGETGLRRGYTF. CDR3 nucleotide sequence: TGTGCCAGCAGCTTAGGGGAGACAGGACTCCGCCGCGGGTACACCTTC.

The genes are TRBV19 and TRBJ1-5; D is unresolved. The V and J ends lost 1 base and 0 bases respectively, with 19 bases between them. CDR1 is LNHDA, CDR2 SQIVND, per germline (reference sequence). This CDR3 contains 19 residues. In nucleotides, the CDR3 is TGTGCCAGTAGTATAGGACTGAGACGAACCTCAGCTAGCAATCAGCCCCAGCATTTT. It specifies CASSIGLRRTSASNQPQHF.

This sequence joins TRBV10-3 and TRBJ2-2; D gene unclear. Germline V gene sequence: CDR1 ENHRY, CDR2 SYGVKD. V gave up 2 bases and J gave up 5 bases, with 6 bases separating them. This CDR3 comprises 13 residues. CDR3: CAISETQTGELFF. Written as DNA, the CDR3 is TGTGCCATCAGTGAGACACAAACCGGGGAGCTGTTTTTT.

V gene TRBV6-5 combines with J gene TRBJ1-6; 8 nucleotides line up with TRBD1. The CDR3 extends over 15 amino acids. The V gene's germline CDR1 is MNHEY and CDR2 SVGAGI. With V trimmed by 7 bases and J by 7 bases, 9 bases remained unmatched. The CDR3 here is CASTWTGPGNSPLHF. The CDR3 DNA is TGTGCCAGCACTTGGACAGGGCCCGGGAATTCACCCCTCCACTTT.

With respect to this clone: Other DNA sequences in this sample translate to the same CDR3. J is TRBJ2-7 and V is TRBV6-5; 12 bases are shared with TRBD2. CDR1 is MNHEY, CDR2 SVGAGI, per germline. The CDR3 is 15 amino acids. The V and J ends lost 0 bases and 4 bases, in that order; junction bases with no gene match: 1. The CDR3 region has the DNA TGTGCCAGCAGTTACTCTACTAGCGGGGGGTACGAGCAGTACTTC. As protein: CASSYSTSGGYEQYF.

The CDR3 loop is CASSRAEDLGAVGELFF. The CDR3 DNA reads TGCGCCAGCAGCCGGGCGGAAGATCTGGGGGCAGTTGGGGAACTGTTTTTT. The chain couples TRBV4-1 to TRBJ1-4, with D maybe TRBD1 (6 bases). The V gene lost 4 bases and the J gene lost 12 bases, with 27 bases spanning the gap. Germline-derived CDR1 and CDR2 are MGHRA and YSYEKL. This CDR3 contains 17 residues.

CDR3 in DNA: TGTGCCAGCAGCTTTGGACAGGGGGTAACCTACGAGCAGTACTTC. The encoded protein is CASSFGQGVTYEQYF. The chain is built from TRBV9 and TRBJ2-7, with 10 bases identical to TRBD1. Looked up from germline, CDR1 is SGDLS and CDR2 is YYNGEE. The CDR3 has 15 amino acids. The junction had 6 bases not matched to a gene; V was cut back by 4 bases and J by 2 bases. Drawing the rest from reference TRBV9 and TRBJ2-7, the complete variable domain is DSGVTQTPKHLITATGQRVTLRCSPRSGDLSVYWYQQSLDQGLQFLIQYYNGEERAKGNILERFSAQQFPDLHSELNLSSLELGDSALYFCASSFGQGVTYEQYFGPGTRLTVT.

CDR3 nucleotides: TGTGCCAGCAGTTTATGGGGACAGGGGGCCGTAGCCAAAAACATTCAGTACTTC. Translation gives CASSLWGQGAVAKNIQYF. The rearrangement uses TRBV28 and TRBJ2-4, with TRBD1 identical over 12 bases. Germline CDR1 reads MDHEN; CDR2 reads SYDVKM. Trimming removed 0 bases from V and 0 bases from J; junction bases left unmatched: 3. CDR3 length equals 18 residues.

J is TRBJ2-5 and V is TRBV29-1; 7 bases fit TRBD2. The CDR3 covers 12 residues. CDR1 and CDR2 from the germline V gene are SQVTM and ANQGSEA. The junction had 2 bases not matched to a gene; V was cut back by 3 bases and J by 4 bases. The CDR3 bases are TGCAGCGTTGAGTGGGGGGGAGAGACCCAGTACTTC. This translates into CSVEWGGETQYF.